This note documents a single T cell receptor (beta chain) sequence. What it recognizes is unknown. The CDR3 contains 16 residues. Trimming took 2 bases from V and 6 from J; bases not matched to a gene: 7. CDR1 is LGHNA, CDR2 YNFKEQ, per germline. These data come from a study of cytomegalovirus exposure and HLA in healthy donors. Whole-study findings and limits: The authors confirmed in vitro that three CMV-associated chains were specific for CMV antigens.

The data were produced by immunoSEQ multiplex PCR, yet TCRdb's version contains in-frame clones alone and is incomplete. The sample carries 60,000 to 70,000 clones, 85% to 95% recorded once. J is TRBJ2-1 and V is TRBV4-2, with 10 bases identical to TRBD2. The sequenced material came from PBMCs. This sequence was found in a man aged 18 to 29 in good health and CMV-seropositive. CDR3 in amino acids: CASSQQLAGEGNEQFF. CDR3 DNA sequence: TGTGCCAGCAGCCAACAGCTAGCGGGAGAGGGCAATGAGCAGTTCTTC.